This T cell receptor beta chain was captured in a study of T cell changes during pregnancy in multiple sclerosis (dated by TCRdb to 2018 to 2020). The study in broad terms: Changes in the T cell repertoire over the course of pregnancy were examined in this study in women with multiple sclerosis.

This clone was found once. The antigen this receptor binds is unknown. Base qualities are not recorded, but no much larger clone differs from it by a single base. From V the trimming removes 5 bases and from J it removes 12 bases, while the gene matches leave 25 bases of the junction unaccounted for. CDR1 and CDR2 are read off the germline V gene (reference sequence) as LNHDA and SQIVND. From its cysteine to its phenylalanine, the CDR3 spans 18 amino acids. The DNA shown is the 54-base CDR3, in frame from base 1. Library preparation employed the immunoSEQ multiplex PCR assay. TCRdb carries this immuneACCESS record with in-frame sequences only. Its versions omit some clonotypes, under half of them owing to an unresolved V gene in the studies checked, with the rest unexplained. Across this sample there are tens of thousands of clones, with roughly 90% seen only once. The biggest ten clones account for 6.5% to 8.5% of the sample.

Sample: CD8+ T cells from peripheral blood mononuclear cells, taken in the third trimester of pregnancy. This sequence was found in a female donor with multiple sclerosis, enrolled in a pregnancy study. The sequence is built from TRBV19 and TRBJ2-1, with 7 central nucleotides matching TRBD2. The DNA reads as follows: TGTGCCAGTAGTTTGGGGGGGTTGGGCAGTGAACACCCTTGGGGGCAGTTCTTC. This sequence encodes CASSLGGLGSEHPWGQFF.